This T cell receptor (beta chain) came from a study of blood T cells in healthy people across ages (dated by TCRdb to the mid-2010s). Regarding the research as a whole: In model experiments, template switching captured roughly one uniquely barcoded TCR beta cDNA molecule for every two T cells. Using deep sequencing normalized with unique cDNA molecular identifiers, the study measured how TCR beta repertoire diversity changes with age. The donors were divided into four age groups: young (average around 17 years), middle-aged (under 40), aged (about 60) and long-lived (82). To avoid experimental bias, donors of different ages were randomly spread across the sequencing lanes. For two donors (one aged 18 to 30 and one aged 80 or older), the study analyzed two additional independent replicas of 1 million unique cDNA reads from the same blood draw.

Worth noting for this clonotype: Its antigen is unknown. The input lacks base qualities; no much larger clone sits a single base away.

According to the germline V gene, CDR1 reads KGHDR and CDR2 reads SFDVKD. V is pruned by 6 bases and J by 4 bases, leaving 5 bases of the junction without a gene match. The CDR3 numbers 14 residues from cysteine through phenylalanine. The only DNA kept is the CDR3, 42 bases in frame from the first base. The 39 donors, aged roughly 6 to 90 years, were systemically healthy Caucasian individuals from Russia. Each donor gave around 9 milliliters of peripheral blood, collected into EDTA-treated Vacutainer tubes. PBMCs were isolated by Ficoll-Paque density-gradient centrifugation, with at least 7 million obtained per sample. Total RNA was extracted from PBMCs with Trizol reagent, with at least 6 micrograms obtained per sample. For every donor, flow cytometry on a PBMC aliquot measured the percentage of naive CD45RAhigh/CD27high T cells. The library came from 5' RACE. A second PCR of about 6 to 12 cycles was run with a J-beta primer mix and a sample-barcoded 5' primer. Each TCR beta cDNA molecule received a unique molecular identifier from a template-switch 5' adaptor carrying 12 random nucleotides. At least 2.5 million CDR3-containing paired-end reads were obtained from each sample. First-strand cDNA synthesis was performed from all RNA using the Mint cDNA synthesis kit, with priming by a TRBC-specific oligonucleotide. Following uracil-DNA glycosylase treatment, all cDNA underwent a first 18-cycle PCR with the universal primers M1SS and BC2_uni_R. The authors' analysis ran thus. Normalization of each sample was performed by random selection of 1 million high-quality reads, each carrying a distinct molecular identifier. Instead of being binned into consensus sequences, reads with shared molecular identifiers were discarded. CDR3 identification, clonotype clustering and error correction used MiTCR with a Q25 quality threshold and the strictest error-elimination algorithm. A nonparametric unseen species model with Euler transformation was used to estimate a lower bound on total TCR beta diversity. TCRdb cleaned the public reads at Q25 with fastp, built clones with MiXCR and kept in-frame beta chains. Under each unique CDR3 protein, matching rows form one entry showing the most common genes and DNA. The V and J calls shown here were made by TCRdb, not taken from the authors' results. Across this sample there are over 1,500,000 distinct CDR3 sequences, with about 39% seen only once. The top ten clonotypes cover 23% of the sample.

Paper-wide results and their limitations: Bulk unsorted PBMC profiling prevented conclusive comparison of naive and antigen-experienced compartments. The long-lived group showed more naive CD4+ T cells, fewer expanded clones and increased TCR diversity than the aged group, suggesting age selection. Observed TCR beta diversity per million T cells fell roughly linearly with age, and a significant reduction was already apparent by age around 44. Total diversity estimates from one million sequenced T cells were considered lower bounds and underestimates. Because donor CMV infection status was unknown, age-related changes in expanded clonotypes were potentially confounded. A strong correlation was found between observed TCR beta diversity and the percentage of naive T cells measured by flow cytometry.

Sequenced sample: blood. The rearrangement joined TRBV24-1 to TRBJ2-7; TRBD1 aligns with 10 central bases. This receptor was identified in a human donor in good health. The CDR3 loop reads CATSPGQGSYEQYF. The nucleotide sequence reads TGTGCCACCAGTCCGGGACAGGGGTCTTACGAGCAGTACTTC.